This T cell receptor (beta chain) stems from a study of regulatory T cells in long-lasting Graves disease. Study-wide context: Antithyroid drug intake by newly diagnosed Graves' patients had lasted under 3 months. Overall study findings and caveats: Persistent cases of Graves' showed reduced TCR diversity relative to newly diagnosed patients. Under persistent disease, TRBV28, TRBJ1-2 and TRBJ2-5 were used preferentially.

Germline assignment: CDR1 SSHAT and CDR2 FNYEAQ (reference sequence). This CDR3 spans 21 amino acids. Trimming left V 6 bases short and J 0 bases short, with 29 bases between. Comment on this clonotype: Antigen: not known.

Documented time point: newly diagnosed GD, antithyroid drugs for less than 3 months. The TCR library was made from RNA extracted from PBMCs. Patients of an endocrinology department in Xi'an, China, were included. Building the TCR beta libraries relied on iRepertoire HTBI primers, and CDR3 regions underwent Arm-PCR. MiXCR was run by TCRdb on the multiplex PCR reads, yielding one entry per CDR3 protein. This sample carries around 400,000 distinct CDR3 sequences, about 14% of them seen once, and the ten largest clones take roughly 20%. The TCR sequence derives from a female donor with Graves disease. The chain combines TRBV7-7 with TRBJ1-4, with D possibly matching TRBD1 (6 bases). This sample comprised peripheral blood mononuclear cells (PBMCs), obtained at new diagnosis, from a patient treated with antithyroid drugs. The chain's CDR3 is CASRKIPTGTRIIPTNEKLFF. In nucleotides, the CDR3 is TGTGCCAGCAGAAAAATCCCCACCGGGACAAGGATAATCCCAACTAATGAAAAACTGTTTTTT.